This TCR beta chain derives from a study of blood T cell repertoires in COVID-19. Overall study: Collection of acute and convalescent COVID-19 samples took place in the United States, Italy and Spain. From T cells, B-cell-depleted T cells, or PBMCs came the material, which was cDNA or gDNA.

Original handling: Estimation of nucleated cell counts relied on the amplification of reference gene primers. Assay: immunoSEQ multiplex PCR; the TCRdb copy retains only in-frame clones and omits some. From that table come the V and J calls and clone size; the DNA was used to work out D and trimming. The sample records approximately 150,000 clones, roughly 90% being singletons. Germline V gives CDR1 LNHNV, CDR2 YYDKDF (reference sequence). The CDR3 is made up of 13 amino acids. J lost 10 bases, V lost 5 bases, and 9 bases had no gene match. This TCR was recovered from a woman in her fifties or sixties with acute or convalescent COVID-19. The sequencing input was peripheral blood. J is TRBJ1-1 and V is TRBV15; 8 bases match TRBD1. DNA of the CDR3: TGTGCCACCAGCCCTATGACAGGGGTTGGAGCTTTCTTT. Translated, it gives CATSPMTGVGAFF. Drawing the rest from reference TRBV15 and TRBJ1-1, the complete variable domain is DAMVIQNPRYQVTQFGKPVTLSCSQTLNHNVMYWYQQKSSQAPKLLFHYYDKDFNNEADTPDNFQSRRPNTSFCFLDIRSPGLGDTAMYLCATSPMTGVGAFFGQGTRLTVV.